This T cell receptor (beta chain) was retrieved from a study of human T cells and chemical hapten exposure. Turning to the study itself: Affected patients, primarily female, had alopecia areata, totalis or universalis.

The J segment lost 2 bases and the V segment lost 5 bases, leaving 0 bases of the junction unmatched. The CDR3 length is 12 residues. The V gene's germline CDR1 is DFQATT and CDR2 SNEGSKA (reference sequence). Time point defined: patch test 1, 2 weeks after DPC sensitization. Sample treatment: therapeutic diphenylcyclopropenone sensitization with weekly scalp DPC. The library tagged individual cDNA molecules with unique molecular identifiers. Per the original data handling: The number of TCRs in each sample had a median of about 95,000 and spanned roughly 23,224 to 750,000. MiXCR, run by TCRdb on the RACE reads, gives a single entry per CDR3 protein. TCRdb, not the authors, supplied the V and J calls. The sample records more than 100,000 distinct CDR3 sequences, roughly an eighth being singletons.

Sequenced here: whole blood, sampled in connection with sensitization to the hapten diphenylcyclopropenone (DPC). The clonotype originates from a man in his late teens or twenties with alopecia areata. Some clones in this sample may be carry-over from other donors' samples. The chain couples TRBV20-1 to TRBJ1-2, with 9 bases aligning to TRBD1. This CDR3 is CSAGTGNYGYTF. As DNA, the CDR3 is TGCAGTGCTGGGACAGGGAACTATGGCTACACCTTC.